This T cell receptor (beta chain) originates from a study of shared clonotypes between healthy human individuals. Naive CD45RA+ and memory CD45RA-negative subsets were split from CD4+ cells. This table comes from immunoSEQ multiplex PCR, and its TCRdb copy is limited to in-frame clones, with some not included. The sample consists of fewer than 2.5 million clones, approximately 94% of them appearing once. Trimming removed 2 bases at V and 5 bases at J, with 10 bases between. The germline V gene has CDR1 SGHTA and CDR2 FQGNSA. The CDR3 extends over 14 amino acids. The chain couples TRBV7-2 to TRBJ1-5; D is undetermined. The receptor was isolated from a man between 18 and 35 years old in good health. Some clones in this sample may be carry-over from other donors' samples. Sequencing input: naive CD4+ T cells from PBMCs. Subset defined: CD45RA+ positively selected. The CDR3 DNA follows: TGTGCCAGCAGCTTACTCAGGTACTATCAGCCCCAGCATTTT. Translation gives CASSLLRYYQPQHF.